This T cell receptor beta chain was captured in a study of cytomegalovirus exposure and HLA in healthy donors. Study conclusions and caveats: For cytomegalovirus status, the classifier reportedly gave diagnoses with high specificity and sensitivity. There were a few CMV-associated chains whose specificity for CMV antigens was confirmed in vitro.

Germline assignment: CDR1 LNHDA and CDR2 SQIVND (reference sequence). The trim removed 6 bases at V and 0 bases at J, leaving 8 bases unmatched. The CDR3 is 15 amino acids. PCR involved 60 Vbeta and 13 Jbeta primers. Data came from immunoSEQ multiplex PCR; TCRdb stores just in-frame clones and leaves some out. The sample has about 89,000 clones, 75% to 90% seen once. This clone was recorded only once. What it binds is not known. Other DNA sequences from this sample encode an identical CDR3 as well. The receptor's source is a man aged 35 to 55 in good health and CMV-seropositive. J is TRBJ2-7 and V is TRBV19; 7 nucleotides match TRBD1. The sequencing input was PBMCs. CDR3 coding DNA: TGTGCCAGTAGCATCGGACAGGTGGGCTCCTACGAGCAGTACTTC. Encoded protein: CASSIGQVGSYEQYF.